The 26 T cell receptor beta chains in this list originate from one sample, sequenced in a study of T cell responses to AZD1222 COVID-19 vaccine. Produced via immunoSEQ multiplex PCR; TCRdb's table is partial and in-frame only. The profile covers 120,000 to 150,000 clones, with 85% to 95% appearing a single time and 1.5% to 2% taken by the ten largest. The sequencing used peripheral blood, collected on day 0 of AZD1222 vaccination. These receptors were taken from an adult in good health.

This chain links TRBV5-6 with TRBJ1-2, with TRBD1 as a possible D gene (5 bases). V dropped 0 bases and J dropped 0 bases, with 21 bases sitting between them. The CDR3 sequence is 19 residues long. Germline V lookup: CDR1 SGHDT, CDR2 YYEEEE. CDR3 loop: CASSLEGVGEMPANYGYTF. DNA of the CDR3: TGTGCCAGCAGCTTGGAAGGGGTAGGCGAAATGCCCGCTAACTATGGCTACACCTTC.

The chain combines TRBV30 with TRBJ2-1; D possibly matches TRBD1 or TRBD2 (5 bases each). In germline, CDR1 is GTSNPN, CDR2 SVGIG (reference sequence). This CDR3 region has 16 residues. Trimming left V 0 bases short and J 4 bases short, with 16 bases between. CDR3 nucleotides: TGTGCCTGGAGTGTACGGGGCGGGCTCGGGTACAATGAGCAGTTCTTC. Translating gives CAWSVRGGLGYNEQFF.

The rearrangement uses TRBV5-6 and TRBJ2-1; 9 bases map to TRBD1. The CDR3 has 16 residues. After removal of 0 bases from V and 8 bases from J, the junction contained 9 bases not matched to a gene. CDR1 SGHDT and CDR2 YYEEEE come from the germline V gene. CDR3 DNA: TGTGCCAGCAGCTTGGATCACGGGACAGGGATCGATGAGCAGTTCTTC. Translation: CASSLDHGTGIDEQFF.

CDR3 in DNA: TGTGCCAGCAGCTTATCTCCTAGCAGCTCCTACGAGCAGTACTTC. Translated: CASSLSPSSSYEQYF. The genes are TRBV7-3 and TRBJ2-7; D may be TRBD2 (5 bases). Per germline, CDR1 SGHTA and CDR2 FQGTGA. Trimming left V 2 bases short and J 0 bases short, with 11 bases between. CDR3 size: 15 residues. The variable domain in full, with the rest retrieved from reference TRBV7-3 and TRBJ2-7, is GAGVSQTPSNKVTEKGKYVELRCDPISGHTALYWYRQSLGQGPEFLIYFQGTGAADDSGLPNDRFFAVRPEGSVSTLKIQRTERGDSAVYLCASSLSPSSSYEQYFGPGTRLTVT.

V is TRBV7-9 and J is TRBJ1-3; D unclear. Trimming cost V 2 bases and J 1 base, with 6 bases left between them. Per germline, CDR1 SEHNR and CDR2 FQNEAQ (reference sequence). This CDR3 region has 14 residues. In nucleotides, the CDR3 is TGTGCCAGCAGCTTACCCGAATCTGGAAACACCATATATTTT. Translating it yields CASSLPESGNTIYF.

CDR3 in DNA: TGTGCCAGCAGCAGGACTAGCGGGGTAGAGCAGTTCTTC. Translating gives CASSRTSGVEQFF. The V gene is TRBV5-6, the J gene TRBJ2-1; 12 bases are shared with TRBD2. Losses at the gene ends were 4 bases for V and 10 bases for J; bases not matched to a gene: 3. The CDR3 runs to 13 residues. Germline CDR1 is SGHDT and CDR2 is YYEEEE.

On this clone: In this CDR3 the conserved last residue, phenylalanine or tryptophan, is missing, so a read error is likely. Because the CDR3's place on the DNA is in doubt, the DNA is left out and the CDR3 is given as listed by TCRdb. The rearrangement uses TRBV6-1 and TRBJ2-7. From germline, CDR1 is MNHNS and CDR2 SASEGT. The CDR3 sequence runs 11 residues, both termini included. The CDR3 reads CASSEGVVLVI.

The rearrangement links TRBV6-6 to TRBJ1-2; no firm D call. CDR1 and CDR2 from the germline V gene are MNHNY and SVGAGI (reference sequence). The CDR3 has 15 residues. V lost 2 bases to trimming and J lost 0 bases, with 10 bases between them. DNA for the CDR3: TGTGCCAGCAGTTACGGGCAGTCCGCTAACTATGGCTACACCTTC. Its translation: CASSYGQSANYGYTF.

The genes are TRBV13 and TRBJ1-4; D is undetermined. The V end lost 3 bases, the J end lost 3 bases, and 14 bases lay between the germline ends. The CDR3 spans 16 residues. Germline V gene lookup returns CDR1 PRHDT and CDR2 FYEKMQ (reference sequence). In DNA form, the CDR3 reads TGTGCCAGCAGCTTCCGAAGGAGCTCCCCTAATGAAAAACTGTTTTTT. Protein product: CASSFRRSSPNEKLFF.

This clone has a handful of counts. The chain recombines TRBV11-2 with TRBJ2-1; TRBD1 aligns across 10 bases. This CDR3 comprises 16 residues. CDR1 is SGHAT and CDR2 is FQNNGV in the germline V gene. Trimming took 7 bases from V and 8 from J; bases not matched to a gene: 14. CDR3 bases: TGTGCCAGCATCCCAACCCGGGACAGGGGCAACCATGAGCAGTTCTTC. This codes for CASIPTRDRGNHEQFF.

This chain connects TRBV13 to TRBJ2-7; no clear D gene. The V gene's germline CDR1 is PRHDT and CDR2 FYEKMQ (reference sequence). The CDR3 has 14 amino acids. Trimming stripped 2 bases from V and 0 bases from J, with 8 bases between. The CDR3 DNA is TGTGCCAGCAGCTTACAGGATCTCTCCTACGAGCAGTACTTC. As protein: CASSLQDLSYEQYF.

The gene calls are TRBV19 and TRBJ1-4; 9 bases align to TRBD1. Germline V lookup: CDR1 LNHDA, CDR2 SQIVND (reference sequence). Trimming removed 3 bases from V and 7 bases from J; junction bases left unmatched: 6. The CDR3 loop spans 15 amino acids. The CDR3 is CASSISGTGSEKLFF. The DNA for the CDR3 is TGTGCCAGTAGTATCTCCGGGACAGGGTCTGAAAAACTGTTTTTT.

The chain links TRBV7-9 to TRBJ2-7, with a tentative D call TRBD1 (5 bases). The CDR3 totals 13 residues. Trimming pared 7 bases from V and 0 bases from J, leaving 10 bases between. Germline loops: CDR1 SEHNR, CDR2 FQNEAQ (reference sequence). Here the CDR3 reads CASTDKSSYEQYF. The DNA of the CDR3 is TGTGCCAGCACGGACAAGAGCTCCTACGAGCAGTACTTC.

The CDR3 protein is CAISVQGASASEAFF. Here the CDR3 DNA reads TGTGCCATCAGCGTTCAGGGGGCCTCCGCCTCTGAAGCTTTCTTT. This chain joins TRBV10-3 and TRBJ1-1; 8 bases line up with TRBD1. With 6 bases clipped from V and 6 bases from J, the junction kept 12 bases outside the gene matches. Germline-derived CDR1 and CDR2 are ENHRY and SYGVKD. This CDR3 contains 15 residues.

The rearrangement links TRBV7-3 to TRBJ1-1; unclear D gene. Trimming removed 3 bases from V and 5 bases from J, with 7 bases in between. The germline CDR1 and CDR2 sequences are SGHTA and FQGTGA. The length of the CDR3 is 12 residues. DNA of the CDR3: TGTGCCAGCAGCTTTCCCGGGACTGAAGCTTTCTTT. This translates into CASSFPGTEAFF.

This chain links TRBV4-2 with TRBJ2-6, with D perhaps TRBD2 (6 bases). CDR1 LGHNA and CDR2 YNFKEQ come from the germline V gene. CDR3 length equals 17 residues. V gave up 0 bases and J gave up 0 bases, with 9 bases separating them. The CDR3 region is CASSQEGLRSGANVLTF. DNA of the CDR3: TGTGCCAGCAGCCAAGAGGGACTCCGCTCTGGGGCCAACGTCCTGACTTTC.

The chain recombines TRBV27 with TRBJ2-2; 9 nucleotides agree with TRBD2. Germline V gene data show CDR1 as MNHEY and CDR2 as SMNVEV (reference sequence). The junction had 8 bases not matched to a gene; V was cut back by 6 bases and J by 3 bases. This CDR3 comprises 16 residues. The CDR3 region has the DNA TGTGCCAGCAGCCCTTTAGCGGGGGCCGACACCGGGGAGCTGTTTTTT. This gives the protein CASSPLAGADTGELFF.

V is TRBV5-1 and J is TRBJ1-2, with 10 bases fitting TRBD1. Trimming took 4 bases from V and 2 from J; bases not matched to a gene: 5. The germline V gene encodes CDR1 SGHRS and CDR2 YFSETQ. The CDR3 is 15 residues long. CDR3 sequence: CASSRMGQGNYGYTF. The CDR3 DNA reads as TGCGCCAGCAGCCGGATGGGACAGGGGAACTATGGCTACACCTTC. Combining the CDR3 with reference TRBV5-1 and TRBJ1-2 gives the whole variable domain KAGVTQTPRYLIKTRGQQVTLSCSPISGHRSVSWYQQTPGQGLQFLFEYFSETQRNKGNFPGRFSGRQFSNSRSEMNVSTLELGDSALYLCASSRMGQGNYGYTFGSGTRLTVV.

The CDR3 spells CASSQVGGATEAFF. The CDR3 DNA reads TGTGCCAGCAGCCAAGTCGGTGGGGCCACTGAAGCTTTCTTT. The chain couples TRBV3-1 (or the pseudogene TRBV3-2) to TRBJ1-1, with D possibly being TRBD1 (5 bases). Per germline, CDR1 LGHDT and CDR2 YNNKEL (reference sequence). Deletions cut 1 base from V and 4 bases from J, with 10 bases between. The CDR3 runs 14 residues.

The chain is built from TRBV18 and TRBJ1-4, with 9 bases aligning to TRBD1. CDR1 KGHSH and CDR2 LQKENI come from the germline V gene. CDR3 length: 16 amino acids. With 2 bases clipped from V and 2 bases from J, the junction kept 3 bases outside the gene matches. The CDR3 nucleotides read TGTGCCAGCTCACCAGACGGGACAGGGACTAATGAAAAACTGTTTTTT. This codes for CASSPDGTGTNEKLFF.

This chain uses TRBV21-1 with TRBJ1-5. TRBV21-1 is a pseudogene. CDR3 length equals 15 residues. This chain's CDR3 is CASSNKGGEGQPQHF. CDR3 nucleotides: TGTGCCAGCAGCAACAAGGGGGGCGAGGGTCAGCCCCAGCATTTT.

The V and J genes are TRBV2 and TRBJ2-2; a possible D gene is TRBD2 (5 bases). The V and J ends lost 2 bases and 0 bases respectively, with 7 bases between them. The CDR3 length is 15 residues. Germline V gene lookup returns CDR1 SNHLY and CDR2 FYNNEI. The CDR3 nucleotides read TGTGCCAGCAGTGAAACTAGAGCGAACACCGGGGAGCTGTTTTTT. Its protein is CASSETRANTGELFF.

The chain links TRBV3-1 (or the pseudogene TRBV3-2) to TRBJ1-2; D call uncertain. The CDR3 loop spans 11 amino acids. Germline V gives CDR1 LGHDT, CDR2 YNNKEL (reference sequence). V was clipped by 1 base and J by 8 bases, with 5 bases between them. The CDR3 region has the DNA TGTGCCAGCAGCCAAGCATCCGGCTACACCTTC. This sequence encodes CASSQASGYTF.

CDR3 coding DNA: TGTGCCAGCAGTGACGGAAGGGTCTGGGCTCATCAGTATTTT. As protein: CASSDGRVWAHQYF. The chain joins TRBV2 to TRBJ2-3, with D hard to call. The CDR3 has 14 residues. Per germline, CDR1 SNHLY and CDR2 FYNNEI. V was trimmed by 3 bases and J by 12 bases, leaving 19 bases between them. The whole variable domain, remainder taken from reference TRBV2 and TRBJ2-3, is EPEVTQTPSHQVTQMGQEVILRCVPISNHLYFYWYRQILGQKVEFLVSFYNNEISEKSEIFDDQFSVERPDGSNFTLKIRSTKLEDSAMYFCASSDGRVWAHQYFGPGTRLTVL.

This chain connects TRBV7-9 to TRBJ1-6; 8 bases map to TRBD1. V shed 5 bases and J 14 bases; nucleotides not matched to a gene: 11. Germline V gene lookup returns CDR1 SEHNR and CDR2 FQNEAQ (reference sequence). CDR3 size: 14 residues. The CDR3 reads CASSPGQGSLTLHF. The CDR3 DNA is TGTGCCAGCAGCCCTGGACAGGGTAGCCTCACCCTCCACTTT.

V and J are TRBV10-3 and TRBJ1-1, with D unclear. Germline-derived CDR1 and CDR2 are ENHRY and SYGVKD. CDR3 length: 14 amino acids. Between the trimmed V and J ends, which lost 2 bases and 4 bases, there was a span of 11 bases. The CDR3 sequence is CAISEEGAATEAFF. DNA for the CDR3: TGTGCCATCAGTGAGGAAGGCGCTGCCACTGAAGCTTTCTTT.